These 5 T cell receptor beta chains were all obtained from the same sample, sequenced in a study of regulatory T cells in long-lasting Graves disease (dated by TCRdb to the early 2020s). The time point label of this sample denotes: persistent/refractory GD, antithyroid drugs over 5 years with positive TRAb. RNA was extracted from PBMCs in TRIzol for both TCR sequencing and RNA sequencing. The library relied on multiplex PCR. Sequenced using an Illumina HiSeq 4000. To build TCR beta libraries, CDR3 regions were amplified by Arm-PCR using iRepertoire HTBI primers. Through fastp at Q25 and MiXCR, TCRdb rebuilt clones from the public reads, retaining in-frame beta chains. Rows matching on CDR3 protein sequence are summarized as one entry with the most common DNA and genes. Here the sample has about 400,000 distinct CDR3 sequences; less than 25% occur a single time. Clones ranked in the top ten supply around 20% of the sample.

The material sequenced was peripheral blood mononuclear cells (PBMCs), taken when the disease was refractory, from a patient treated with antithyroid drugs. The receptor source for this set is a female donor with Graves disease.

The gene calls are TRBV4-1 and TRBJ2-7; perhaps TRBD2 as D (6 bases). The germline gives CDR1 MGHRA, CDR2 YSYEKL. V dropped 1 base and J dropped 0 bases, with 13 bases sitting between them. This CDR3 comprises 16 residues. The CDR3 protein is CASSQAGTLTSYEQYF. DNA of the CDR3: TGCGCCAGCAGCCAAGCCGGGACTTTGACCTCCTACGAGCAGTACTTC.

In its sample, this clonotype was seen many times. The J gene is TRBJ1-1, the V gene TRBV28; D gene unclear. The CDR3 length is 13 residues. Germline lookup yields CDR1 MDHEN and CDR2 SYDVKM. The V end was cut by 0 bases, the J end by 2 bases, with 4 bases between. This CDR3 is CASSLWGNTEAFF. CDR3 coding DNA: TGTGCCAGCAGTTTATGGGGAAACACTGAAGCTTTCTTT.

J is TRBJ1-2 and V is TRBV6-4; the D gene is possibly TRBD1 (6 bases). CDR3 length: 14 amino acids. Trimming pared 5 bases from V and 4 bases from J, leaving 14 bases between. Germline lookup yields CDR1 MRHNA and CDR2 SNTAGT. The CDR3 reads CASSQDSRTYGYTF. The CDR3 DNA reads TGTGCCAGCAGTCAGGACAGCCGAACCTATGGCTACACCTTC.

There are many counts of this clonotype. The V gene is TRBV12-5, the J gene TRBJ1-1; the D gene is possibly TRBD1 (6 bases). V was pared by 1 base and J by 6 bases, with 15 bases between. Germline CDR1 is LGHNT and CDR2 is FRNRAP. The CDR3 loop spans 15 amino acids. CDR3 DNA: TGTGCTAGTGGTTTGGAACAGGGAAATGGGGCTGAAGCTTTCTTT. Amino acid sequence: CASGLEQGNGAEAFF.

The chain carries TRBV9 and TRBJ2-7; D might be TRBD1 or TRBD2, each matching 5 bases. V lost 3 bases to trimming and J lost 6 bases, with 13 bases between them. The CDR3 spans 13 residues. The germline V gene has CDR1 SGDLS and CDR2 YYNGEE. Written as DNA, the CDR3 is TGTGCCAGCAGCGCGGGACCGCTGTTCGAGCAGTACTTC. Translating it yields CASSAGPLFEQYF.